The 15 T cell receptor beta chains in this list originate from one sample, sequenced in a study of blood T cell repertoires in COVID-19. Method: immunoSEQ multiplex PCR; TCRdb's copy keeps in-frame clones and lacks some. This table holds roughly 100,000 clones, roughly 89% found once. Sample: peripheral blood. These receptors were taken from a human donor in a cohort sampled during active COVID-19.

The CDR3 sequence: CASSAGGCGYGYTF. The CDR3 coding sequence is TGCGCCAGCAGTGCGGGGGGTTGTGGCTATGGCTACACCTTC. J is TRBJ1-2 and V is TRBV5-1; D perhaps matches TRBD1 (5 bases). Germline CDR1 and CDR2: SGHRS and YFSETQ. V shed 5 bases and J shed 4 bases, with 15 bases lying between them. The CDR3 sequence is 14 residues long.

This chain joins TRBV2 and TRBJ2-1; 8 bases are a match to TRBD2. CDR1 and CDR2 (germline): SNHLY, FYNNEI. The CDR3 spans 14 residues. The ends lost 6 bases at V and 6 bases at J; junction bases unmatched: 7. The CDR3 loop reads CASSGGLAANEQFF. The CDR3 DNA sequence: TGTGCCAGCAGCGGTGGACTAGCTGCCAATGAGCAGTTCTTC.

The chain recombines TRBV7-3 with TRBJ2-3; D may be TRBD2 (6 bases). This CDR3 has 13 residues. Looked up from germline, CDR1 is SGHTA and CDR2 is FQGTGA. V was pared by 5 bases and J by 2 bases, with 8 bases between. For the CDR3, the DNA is TGTGCCAGCAGCGGAGGGGCCACAGATACGCAGTATTTT. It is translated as CASSGGATDTQYF.

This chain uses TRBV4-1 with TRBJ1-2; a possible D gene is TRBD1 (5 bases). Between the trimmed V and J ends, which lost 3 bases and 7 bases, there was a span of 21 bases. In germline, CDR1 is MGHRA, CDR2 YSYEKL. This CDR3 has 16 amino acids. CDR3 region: CASSQNLRASAAGYTF. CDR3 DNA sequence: TGCGCCAGCAGCCAGAACCTCAGGGCCTCCGCTGCTGGCTACACCTTC.

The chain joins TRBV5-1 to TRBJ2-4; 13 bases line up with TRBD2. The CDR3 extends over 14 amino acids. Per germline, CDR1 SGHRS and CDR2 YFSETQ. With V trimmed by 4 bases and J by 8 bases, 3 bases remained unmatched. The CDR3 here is CASSRTSGGDIQYF. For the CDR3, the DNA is TGCGCCAGCAGCCGGACTAGCGGGGGTGACATTCAGTACTTC. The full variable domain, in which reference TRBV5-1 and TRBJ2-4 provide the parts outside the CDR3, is KAGVTQTPRYLIKTRGQQVTLSCSPISGHRSVSWYQQTPGQGLQFLFEYFSETQRNKGNFPGRFSGRQFSNSRSEMNVSTLELGDSALYLCASSRTSGGDIQYFGAGTRLSVL.

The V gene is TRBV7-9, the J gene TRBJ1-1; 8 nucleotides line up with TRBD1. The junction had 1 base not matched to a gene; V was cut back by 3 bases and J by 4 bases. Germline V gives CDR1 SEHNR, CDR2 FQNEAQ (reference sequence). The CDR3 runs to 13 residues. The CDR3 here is CASSLGQVTEAFF. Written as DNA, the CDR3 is TGTGCCAGCAGCTTGGGACAGGTCACTGAAGCTTTCTTT.

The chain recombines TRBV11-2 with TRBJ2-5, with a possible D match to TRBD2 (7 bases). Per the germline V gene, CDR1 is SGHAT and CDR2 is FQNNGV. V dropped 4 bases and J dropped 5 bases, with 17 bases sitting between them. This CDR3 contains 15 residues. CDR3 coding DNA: TGTGCCAGCAGCTCCCTCGCACAGGGAGGGGAGACCCAGTACTTC. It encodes CASSSLAQGGETQYF.

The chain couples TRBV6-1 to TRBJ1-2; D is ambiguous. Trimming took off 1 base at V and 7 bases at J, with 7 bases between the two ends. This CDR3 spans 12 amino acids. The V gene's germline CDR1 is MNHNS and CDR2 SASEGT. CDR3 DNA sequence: TGTGCCAGCAGTGAAGGCAGATTTGGCTACACCTTC. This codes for CASSEGRFGYTF.

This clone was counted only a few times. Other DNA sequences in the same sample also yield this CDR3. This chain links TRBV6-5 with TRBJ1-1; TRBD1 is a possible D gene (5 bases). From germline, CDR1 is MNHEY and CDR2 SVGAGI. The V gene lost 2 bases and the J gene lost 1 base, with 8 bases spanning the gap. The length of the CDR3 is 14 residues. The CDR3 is CASSYDRKNTEAFF. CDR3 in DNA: TGTGCCAGCAGTTACGACAGAAAGAACACTGAAGCTTTCTTT.

The CDR3 DNA follows: TGTGCCAGCAGAAGGGGGAACAGGGAGCAGTACTTC. This codes for CASRRGNREQYF. The chain joins TRBV28 to TRBJ2-7, with D perhaps matching TRBD1 (6 bases). Looked up from germline, CDR1 is MDHEN and CDR2 is SYDVKM. V gave up 6 bases and J gave up 7 bases, with 13 bases separating them. The CDR3 has 12 amino acids.

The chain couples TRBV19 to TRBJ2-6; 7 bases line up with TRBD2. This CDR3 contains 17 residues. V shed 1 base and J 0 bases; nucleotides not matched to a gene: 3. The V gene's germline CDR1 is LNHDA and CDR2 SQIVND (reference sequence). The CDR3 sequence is CASSIAGGVSGANVLTF. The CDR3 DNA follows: TGTGCCAGTAGTATAGCGGGGGGTGTCTCTGGGGCCAACGTCCTGACTTTC.

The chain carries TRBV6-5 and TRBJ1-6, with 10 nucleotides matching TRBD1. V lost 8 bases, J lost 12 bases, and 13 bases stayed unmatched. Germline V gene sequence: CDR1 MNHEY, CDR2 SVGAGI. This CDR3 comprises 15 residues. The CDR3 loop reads CASQDRGHRIGPLHF. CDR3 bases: TGTGCCAGCCAAGACAGGGGGCACCGTATCGGACCCCTCCACTTT.

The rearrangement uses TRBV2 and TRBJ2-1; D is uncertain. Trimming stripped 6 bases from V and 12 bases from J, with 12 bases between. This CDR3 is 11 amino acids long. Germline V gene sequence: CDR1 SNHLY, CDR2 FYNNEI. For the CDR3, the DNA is TGTGCCAGCAGGGCCATGGCTGGGCAGTTCTTC. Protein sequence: CASRAMAGQFF.

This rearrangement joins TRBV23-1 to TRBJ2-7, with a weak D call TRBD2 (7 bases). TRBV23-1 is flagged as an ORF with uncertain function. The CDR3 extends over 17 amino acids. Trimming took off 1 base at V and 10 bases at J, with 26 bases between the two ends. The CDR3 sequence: CASSQFAPGGLVGFQYF. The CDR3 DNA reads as TGCGCCAGCAGTCAATTTGCACCCGGGGGGCTCGTCGGTTTTCAGTACTTC.

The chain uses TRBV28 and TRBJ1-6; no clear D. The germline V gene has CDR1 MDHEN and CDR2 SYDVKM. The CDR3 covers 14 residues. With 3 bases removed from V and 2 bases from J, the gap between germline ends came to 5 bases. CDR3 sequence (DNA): TGTGCCAGCAGTTTCGGGACCTATAATTCACCCCTCCACTTT. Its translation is CASSFGTYNSPLHF.